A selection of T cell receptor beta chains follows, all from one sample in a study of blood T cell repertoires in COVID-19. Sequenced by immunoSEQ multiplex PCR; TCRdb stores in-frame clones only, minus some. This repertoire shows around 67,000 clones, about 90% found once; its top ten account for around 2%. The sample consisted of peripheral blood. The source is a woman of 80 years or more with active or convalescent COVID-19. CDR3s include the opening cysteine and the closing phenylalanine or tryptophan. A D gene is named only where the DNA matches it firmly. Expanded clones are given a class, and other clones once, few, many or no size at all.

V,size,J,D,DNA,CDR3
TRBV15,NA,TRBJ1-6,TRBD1,TGTGCCACCAGCAGAGGGACAGGGTATAATTCACCCCTCCACTTT,CATSRGTGYNSPLHF
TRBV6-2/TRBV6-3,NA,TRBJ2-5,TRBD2,TGTGCCAGCAGTAATGCGGGAGGGCCATGGGAGACCCAGTACTTC,CASSNAGGPWETQYF
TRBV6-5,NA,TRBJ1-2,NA,TGTGCCAGCAAAGAGATGATTCCCGCTAACTATGGCTACACCTTC,CASKEMIPANYGYTF
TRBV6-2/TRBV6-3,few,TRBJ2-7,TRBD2,TGTGCCAGCAGTACAATGCTGGGACTAGCACCCTACGAGCAGTACTTC,CASSTMLGLAPYEQYF
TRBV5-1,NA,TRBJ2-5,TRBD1,TGCGCCAGCAGCCCAGGGACAGCTCAAGAGACCCAGTACTTC,CASSPGTAQETQYF
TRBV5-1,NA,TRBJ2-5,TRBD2,TGCGCCAGCAGCCCGGGGGGGGCGGGGCGTCAGGAGACCCAGTACTTC,CASSPGGAGRQETQYF
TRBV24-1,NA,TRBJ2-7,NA,TGTGCCACCAGTTCCGCGGGGTCCTACGAGCAGTACTTC,CATSSAGSYEQYF
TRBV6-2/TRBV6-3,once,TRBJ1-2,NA,TGTGCCAGCAGTTACCGGACAGAAAACTATGGCTACACCTTC,CASSYRTENYGYTF
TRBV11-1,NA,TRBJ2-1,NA,TGTGCCAGCAGCTTGGAACAGGGTTTCAACAATGAGCAGTTCTTC,CASSLEQGFNNEQFF
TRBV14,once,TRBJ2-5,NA,TGTGCCAGCAGCTCTAGGGGGAGGCGGGAGAACCAAGAGACCCAGTACTTC,CASSSRGRRENQETQYF
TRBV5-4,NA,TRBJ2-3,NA,TGTGCCAGCCTCGCTTCGGGCGGGGTCCACACAGATACGCAGTATTTT,CASLASGGVHTDTQYF
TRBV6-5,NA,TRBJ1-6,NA,TGTGCCAGCAGTTATGAGAGCTCCTATAATTCACCCCTCCACTTT,CASSYESSYNSPLHF
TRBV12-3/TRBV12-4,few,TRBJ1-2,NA,TGTGCCAGCAGCCTCGCGCGAATTAGCGGCTACACCTTC,CASSLARISGYTF
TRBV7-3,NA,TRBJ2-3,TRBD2,TGTGCCAGCAGCCCAAATGGACTAGCGGGAGAACGGGTAACAGATACGCAGTATTTT,CASSPNGLAGERVTDTQYF
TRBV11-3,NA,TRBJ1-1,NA,TGTGCCAGCAGCTTACTCAGGGGTGGGACTGAAGCTTTCTTT,CASSLLRGGTEAFF
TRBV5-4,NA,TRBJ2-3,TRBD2,TGTGCCAGCAGGGGGGGGACCACAGATACGCAGTATTTT,CASRGGTTDTQYF
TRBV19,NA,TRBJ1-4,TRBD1,TGTGCCAGTACCCTGACAGGGGTTAATGAAAAACTGTTTTTT,CASTLTGVNEKLFF
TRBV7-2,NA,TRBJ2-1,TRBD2,TGTGCCAGCAGCACCCGGACTAGCGGGGGGAAGGGTGAGCAGTTCTTC,CASSTRTSGGKGEQFF
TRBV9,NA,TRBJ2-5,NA,TGTGCCAGCAGCGTAGACCCAGGCCAAGAGACCCAGTACTTC,CASSVDPGQETQYF
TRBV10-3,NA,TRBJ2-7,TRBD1,TGTGCCATCAGTGGTGACAGGGTGCACGAGCAGTACTTC,CAISGDRVHEQYF
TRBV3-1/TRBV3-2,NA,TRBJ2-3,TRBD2,TGTGCCAGCAGCCAAGATGGGCTAGCGGGAGGAGCAGATACGCAGTATTTT,CASSQDGLAGGADTQYF
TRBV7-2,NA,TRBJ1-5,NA,TGTGCCAGCAGCTTAGTAAATTATCAGCCCCAGCATTTT,CASSLVNYQPQHF
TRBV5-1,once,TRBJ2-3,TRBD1,TGCGCCAGCAGCTCCCTCGCGGGACAGGGCACAGATACGCAGTATTTT,CASSSLAGQGTDTQYF
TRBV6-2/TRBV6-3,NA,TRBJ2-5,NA,TGTGCCAGCAGTTACTCGCTTGAGATCCAAGAGACCCAGTACTTC,CASSYSLEIQETQYF
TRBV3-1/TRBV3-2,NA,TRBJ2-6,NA,TGTGCCAGCAGTCGACAGACGCCTGGGGCCAACGTCCTGACTTTC,CASSRQTPGANVLTF
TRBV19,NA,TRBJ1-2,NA,TGTGCCAGTAGTCCTCAGTCAGCTGGGGCCTATGGCTACACCTTC,CASSPQSAGAYGYTF
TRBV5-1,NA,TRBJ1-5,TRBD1,TGCGCCAGCAGCCAGGGACAGCCAAATCAGCCCCAGCATTTT,CASSQGQPNQPQHF
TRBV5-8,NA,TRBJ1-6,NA,TGTGCCAGCAGCTTGAGCAGGGCATCGCCCCTCCACTTT,CASSLSRASPLHF
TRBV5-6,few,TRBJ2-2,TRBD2,TGTGCCAGCAGCATGACTAGCGGGTACACCGGGGAGCTGTTTTTT,CASSMTSGYTGELFF
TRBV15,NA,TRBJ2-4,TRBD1,TGTGCCACCAGCAGGGACAGGGCCGCAAACATTCAGTACTTC,CATSRDRAANIQYF